This is a list of T cell receptor beta chains from one sample in a study of blood T cell repertoires in COVID-19. The protocol was immunoSEQ multiplex PCR, while the TCRdb copy is restricted to in-frame clones and leaves out a portion. Counted here are about 310,000 clones, approximately 90% occurring once; the ten biggest clones make up 9.5%. The sequenced sample consisted of PBMCs or T cells enriched from blood (not recorded which). The receptor source for this set is a middle-aged woman who had recovered from COVID-19. Each CDR3 is given with its conserved first and last residue. The D gene is left open where the match is weak. Clone size is given for some rows only: seen once, a few or many times, or a class if the clone is expanded.

J,D,V,size,DNA,CDR3
TRBJ1-1,-,TRBV2,-,TGTGCCAGCAGTGAAAGGGGGAGTAGAACTGAAGCTTTCTTT,CASSERGSRTEAFF
TRBJ1-2,-,TRBV5-1,once,TGCGCCAGCAGCTCCGACCAGGGGCTAGGGGCTAATGGCTACACCTTC,CASSSDQGLGANGYTF
TRBJ2-7,TRBD1,TRBV29-1,once,TGCAGCGTTTGGGGGACAGGGGGCGAGACCTCCTACGAGCAGTACTTC,CSVWGTGGETSYEQYF
TRBJ2-5,-,TRBV7-2,-,TGTGCCAGCAGCTTAGCTCCTAGCCTCCAAGAGACCCAGTACTTC,CASSLAPSLQETQYF
TRBJ2-3,-,TRBV5-1,-,TGCGCCAGCAGCTTGGGAGGCGCAAGCACAGATACGCAGTATTTT,CASSLGGASTDTQYF
TRBJ1-2,-,TRBV6-5,-,TGTGCCACCATGCGGGGGGGCGACTATGGCTACACCTTC,CATMRGGDYGYTF
TRBJ1-1,TRBD1,TRBV7-2,-,TGTGCCAGCAGCCCAGGGGGCAGGGGGCAAACTGAAGCTTTCTTT,CASSPGGRGQTEAFF
TRBJ2-7,TRBD2,TRBV20-1,-,TGCAGTGCTAGTGGGCCTAGCGGGAGGGCCCTAGAGCAGTACTTC,CSASGPSGRALEQYF
TRBJ2-7,TRBD1,TRBV5-1,-,TGCGCCAGCAGGGCGGGGACAGGGGCGGCGGGAGCATCCTACGAGCAGTACTTC,CASRAGTGAAGASYEQYF
TRBJ2-1,-,TRBV29-1,-,TGCAGCGGAGGACCAGGGGTCGGTGAGCAGTTCTTC,CSGGPGVGEQFF
TRBJ2-3,-,TRBV2,once,TGTGCCAGCAGTGGACTAACTCCCCTCACAGATACGCAGTATTTT,CASSGLTPLTDTQYF
TRBJ2-1,-,TRBV2,few,TGTGCCAGCAGTGATCGACTAGTACTCAATGAGCAGTTCTTC,CASSDRLVLNEQFF
TRBJ1-1,-,TRBV7-3,-,TGTGCCAGCAGCTTTACCGGGACACAGAACACTGAAGCTTTCTTT,CASSFTGTQNTEAFF
TRBJ2-3,TRBD1,TRBV5-1,-,TGCGCCAGCAGACCGACAGGGGGAGCAGATACGCAGTATTTT,CASRPTGGADTQYF
TRBJ2-5,TRBD1,TRBV28,-,TGTGCCAGCAGTTCCTCAGACAGGGGGCTAGAGACCCAGTACTTC,CASSSSDRGLETQYF